The sample holds one count of the clone carrying this T cell receptor (beta chain). The antigen is unknown. This specimen belongs to a study of blood T cells in healthy people across ages. Study-wide findings and caveats: Using unsorted PBMCs precluded a conclusive naive versus antigen-experienced comparison.

Primers used in a second PCR of about 7 to 12 cycles were a sample-barcoded 5' primer and a J-beta primer mix. Researchers report that a template-switch adaptor with 12 random nucleotides tagged each cDNA molecule. Via MiXCR, TCRdb re-called the 5' RACE reads, giving one row per CDR3 protein. Among about 1.8 million distinct CDR3 sequences, less than 50% were seen once, and the ten largest hold about 2.1%. Per-sample PBMC isolation yielded at least 6.5 million cells. Extraction yielded at least 5 micrograms of total RNA per sample. Sequencing input: blood. The receptor's source is a woman in her thirties or forties in good health.

The CDR3 DNA follows: TGTGCCAGCCGCGGGACTAGCGGGGGCCATAGGTTCTTC. Its protein product is CASRGTSGGHRFF. The V call is TRBV12-3 or TRBV12-4, the J call TRBJ2-1, with 14 bases lining up with TRBD2. CDR3 size: 13 residues. The V segment lost 8 bases and the J segment 15 bases; nucleotides outside the gene matches: 9.